The 3 T cell receptor beta chains presented below share a single source sample, sequenced in a study of identical twins. TCRdb re-derived calls from the 5' RACE reads in MiXCR, one entry per CDR3 protein. In the table there are around 670,000 distinct CDR3 sequences, roughly 6% of which are singletons. Sequenced sample: naive T cells sorted from blood. Receptors were obtained from a young man in good health.

This clonotype was picked up many times. The chain's CDR3 is CASSESPGGNTEAFF. The DNA for the CDR3 is TGTGCCAGCAGTGAATCTCCGGGCGGGAACACTGAAGCTTTCTTT. The V gene is TRBV2, the J gene TRBJ1-1; D is unclear. V shed 2 bases and J shed 1 base, with 11 bases lying between them. CDR1 and CDR2 (germline): SNHLY, FYNNEI. The CDR3 sequence is 15 residues long.

This clonotype was seen at least ten times. This chain uses TRBV5-1 with TRBJ2-2; possible D gene TRBD1, 6 bases. Deletions cut 0 bases from V and 5 bases from J, with 14 bases between. This CDR3 region has 16 residues. Germline V gives CDR1 SGHRS, CDR2 YFSETQ. This chain's CDR3 is CASSLDSGVKTGELFF. The CDR3 DNA reads TGCGCCAGCAGCTTGGATTCAGGGGTGAAAACCGGGGAGCTGTTTTTT.

CDR3 DNA: TGTGCCAGCAGTTTAAATTTAAACGGGGGGCCAACCTTAGAGCAGTACTTC. Translated: CASSLNLNGGPTLEQYF. The rearrangement joins TRBV6-5 to TRBJ2-7, with D possibly matching TRBD2 (7 bases). This CDR3 is 17 amino acids long. The germline CDR1 and CDR2 sequences are MNHEY and SVGAGI. V lost 4 bases and J lost 7, with 26 bases in between.